This T cell receptor (beta chain) originates from a study of T cells after yellow fever vaccination (dated by TCRdb to about 2019). In terms of the full investigation: The SMART-Seq v4 Ultra Low Input RNA kit was used to prepare libraries from fractions with low cell numbers. To follow T-cell clones before and after primary and booster YFV17D yellow fever vaccination, bulk TCR alpha and beta repertoires were sequenced over time. The cohort comprised two healthy male donors, one aged 18 to 30 and one aged 30 to 40 years. Blood was collected at multiple timepoints before and after primary and secondary immunization, and bulk PBMC replicates and cell subsets were isolated. The full study reports these points: The study included only a couple of donors, which limits how far the findings can be generalized. Computational filtering was required because FACS-sorted repertoires could contain abundant contaminating clonotypes from the bulk population. A small share of clonotypes occurred in both CD4 and CD8 compartments, likely arising from convergent recombination. After the booster, most clones that had expanded after primary vaccination were detected again (roughly 95% of CD4 and 88% of CD8), suggesting broad maintenance of memory. Compared with the primary T-cell response, the secondary T-cell response was weaker but faster, peaking on day 5 rather than day 15.

V is pared back by 6 bases and J by 7 bases, with 18 bases lying between the germline termini. The germline V gene (reference sequence) sets CDR1 to DFQATT and CDR2 to SNEGSKA. Including cysteine and phenylalanine, the CDR3 has 14 amino acids. The read is trimmed to its CDR3 DNA, 42 bases read in frame from base 1. This sample's treatment or condition label indicates: live attenuated yellow fever vaccine strain. Two biological replicates of bulk PBMCs were collected at each blood-draw timepoint. PBMCs were isolated from peripheral blood using a standard Ficoll-Paque protocol. TriZol was used to extract RNA from bulk PBMCs, CD4 and CD8 fractions, and dextramer-positive and dextramer-negative fractions. Notes on this clonotype: No cognate antigen has been identified for it. The sample holds no much larger clone one base away, and base qualities are not on file.

TCR cDNA was synthesized by 5'RACE template switching, which introduced a universal primer site and unique molecular identifiers. cDNA synthesis was primed from both the TCR alpha and TCR beta constant segments. Libraries were amplified in two PCR steps, with sample barcodes and sequencing adapters added in the second step. Libraries were sequenced on Illumina HiSeq 2500 (2x100 bp) or NovaSeq (2x150 bp). On the authors' methods: MIGEC was used to demultiplex reads and collapse the reads into UMI consensus sequences, and MiXCR was used for V(D)J alignment. Clonotypes responding to the vaccine were identified with edgeR on replicate PBMC samples, with the criteria of FDR below 0.01 and a log2 fold change above 5 up to day 15. CD4 or CD8 identity was assigned to each bulk clonotype according to whether the clonotype was present at higher abundance in the sequenced CD4 repertoire or the sequenced CD8 repertoire. TCRdb redid the processing of the public reads, applying fastp at Q25 and MiXCR, and retained in-frame beta chains. Each entry merges the rows of one CDR3 protein and shows their most common DNA and genes. The V and J calls come from TCRdb's annotation, not from the publication. The sample yields hundreds of thousands of distinct CDR3 sequences; about 13% were counted once. Of the sample, 11% to 15% is held by the ten largest clones.

This TCR came from a man aged 25 to 40 who received the YFV17D yellow fever vaccine. The rearranged segments are TRBV20-1 and TRBJ1-4, with a weak D call of TRBD1 (5 bases match). The sample was PBMCs, taken on the day of the yellow fever booster vaccination. Here the CDR3 is given as CSAAIPGGSEKLFF. The DNA sequence is TGCAGTGCGGCCATCCCGGGGGGAAGTGAAAAACTGTTTTTT.